The 14 T cell receptor beta chains below were found in one sample sequenced in a study of T cells in Graves' hyperthyroidism and ophthalmopathy (dated by TCRdb to between 2019 and 2020). The method behind the library was multiplex PCR. Sequencing used an Illumina HiSeq 2000. TCR beta CDR3 regions were amplified from RNA transcripts. For the first round of RT-PCR on the TCR CDR3, the HTBI primer set was used together with the Qiagen OneStep RT-PCR kit. TCRdb passed the public sequencing reads through fastp at Q25 and MiXCR, retaining productive beta sequences. Rows merge per CDR3 protein into single entries with the most common DNA and genes. This sample has hundreds of thousands of distinct CDR3 sequences in its table, and about 16% of those were observed once. The ten most abundant clones make up roughly 3.4% of the sample. The sample comprised blood. The receptors were gathered from a woman between 40 and 55 years old with Graves' ophthalmopathy.

This clonotype showed up just a few times. Here the CDR3 reads CASSFYRVEDTIYF. The CDR3 coding sequence is TGTGCCAGCAGCTTCTACAGGGTGGAGGACACCATATATTTT. V gene TRBV5-5 combines with J gene TRBJ1-3; D is perhaps TRBD1 (6 bases). The CDR3 is 14 amino acids. V lost 2 bases, J lost 8 bases, and 14 bases lay in between. Germline V gene lookup returns CDR1 SGHKS and CDR2 YYEKEE (reference sequence).

This clonotype came up many times. The chain joins TRBV12-5 to TRBJ2-1; 7 bases line up with TRBD1. From germline, CDR1 is LGHNT and CDR2 FRNRAP. With V trimmed by 5 bases and J by 5 bases, 3 bases remained unmatched. The length of the CDR3 is 13 residues. The CDR3 DNA follows: TGTGCTAGTGGTCGAGGACAGGACAATGAGCAGTTCTTC. It codes for CASGRGQDNEQFF.

This clonotype was counted ten times or more. The chain has TRBV12-3 or TRBV12-4 and TRBJ1-1; a weak D match, TRBD1 (5 bases). Trimming took off 3 bases at V and 4 bases at J, with 12 bases between the two ends. The CDR3 covers 14 residues. The CDR3 region has the DNA TGTGCCAGCAGTTTCGGTAGGGGCAGCACTGAAGCTTTCTTT. Protein sequence: CASSFGRGSTEAFF.

In this sample, this clonotype turned up many times. This chain connects TRBV28 to TRBJ2-7; 16 bases map to TRBD2. Germline-derived CDR1 and CDR2 are MDHEN and SYDVKM. CDR3 length: 19 amino acids. With V trimmed by 2 bases and J by 2 bases, 9 bases remained unmatched. CDR3 nucleotides: TGTGCCAGCAGTTTAGAGGGGACTAGCGGGAGGGCCGGGCCCTACGAGCAGTACTTC. This codes for CASSLEGTSGRAGPYEQYF.

This clonotype occurred many times. The chain links TRBV6-1 to TRBJ2-7, with D uncertain. The CDR3 length is 14 residues. CDR1 is MNHNS and CDR2 is SASEGT in the germline V gene. V lost 7 bases, J lost 3 bases, and 16 bases lay in between. CDR3 nucleotides: TGTGCCAGCACTACTGGGCAAACGCTCTACGAGCAGTACTTC. Amino acids: CASTTGQTLYEQYF.

The rearrangement joins TRBV20-1 to TRBJ2-2; D perhaps matches TRBD1 (5 bases). The V end lost 0 bases, the J end lost 6 bases, and 17 bases lay between the germline ends. The germline V gene has CDR1 DFQATT and CDR2 SNEGSKA (reference sequence). The CDR3 length is 16 residues. The CDR3 reads CSARDRAGSSPGELFF. DNA for the CDR3: TGCAGTGCTAGAGATAGGGCAGGGTCGTCTCCCGGGGAGCTGTTTTTT.

The CDR3 DNA reads TGCAGTGCTCGACAGGTGACGAACACTGAAGCTTTCTTT. Its protein product is CSARQVTNTEAFF. The chain recombines TRBV20-1 with TRBJ1-1, with D possibly being TRBD1 (6 bases). In germline, CDR1 is DFQATT, CDR2 SNEGSKA (reference sequence). This CDR3 region has 13 residues. V was cut by 5 bases and J by 1 base, with 11 bases left in between.

This clonotype was observed at least ten times. The chain carries TRBV2 and TRBJ2-7; 15 nucleotides line up with TRBD2. The ends lost 6 bases at V and 1 base at J; junction bases unmatched: 4. The germline gives CDR1 SNHLY, CDR2 FYNNEI. The CDR3 has 16 amino acids. This chain's CDR3 is CASSLGLAGGSYEQYF. The CDR3 DNA reads TGTGCCAGCAGCCTAGGACTAGCGGGAGGGTCCTACGAGCAGTACTTC.

This clonotype turned up a few times. This chain connects TRBV6-5 to TRBJ2-5, with TRBD2 as a possible D gene (5 bases). CDR1 and CDR2 from the germline V gene are MNHEY and SVGAGI. Between the trimmed V and J ends, which lost 7 bases and 5 bases, there was a span of 11 bases. CDR3 length: 12 residues. In DNA form, the CDR3 reads TGTGCCAGCACCGGGGTCGACGAGACCCAGTACTTC. It encodes CASTGVDETQYF.

This clonotype was counted only a few times. Sequence at one end of the junction differs from germline and may be a read error. The chain is built from TRBV6-1 and TRBJ1-5, with D unclear. The CDR3 has 15 amino acids. Germline-derived CDR1 and CDR2 are MNHNS and SASEGT. The CDR3 nucleotides read TGTGCCAGCAGCGAAGGAGGGAAAGCTAATCAGCCCCAGCATTTT. This encodes CASSEGGKANQPQHF.

The sample holds many counts of this clonotype. V gene TRBV6-1 combines with J gene TRBJ2-3; 7 bases are a match to TRBD2. The CDR3 contains 14 residues. Germline-derived CDR1 and CDR2 are MNHNS and SASEGT. J was trimmed by 0 bases and V by 6 bases; bases with no gene match: 3. Here the CDR3 reads CASRPSGSTDTQYF. The DNA for the CDR3 is TGTGCCAGCAGACCTAGCGGTAGCACAGATACGCAGTATTTT.

The J gene is TRBJ2-2, the V gene TRBV20-1, with D perhaps matching TRBD1 (6 bases). This CDR3 region has 11 residues. The germline V gene has CDR1 DFQATT and CDR2 SNEGSKA (reference sequence). Between the trimmed V and J ends, which lost 6 bases and 7 bases, there was a span of 9 bases. CDR3 coding DNA: TGCAGTGCACAAGGGGGCGGGGAGCTGTTTTTT. Protein product: CSAQGGGELFF.

This clonotype has a count of ten or more. This chain uses TRBV2 with TRBJ2-5; D is unresolved. Germline V CDR1 and CDR2: SNHLY, FYNNEI. V was pared by 7 bases and J by 5 bases, with 8 bases between. The CDR3 loop spans 11 amino acids. The CDR3 DNA is TGTGCCAGCAATGTGGGGGAGACCCAGTACTTC. It specifies CASNVGETQYF. Supplemented by reference TRBV2 and TRBJ2-5, the full variable domain reads EPEVTQTPSHQVTQMGQEVILRCVPISNHLYFYWYRQILGQKVEFLVSFYNNEISEKSEIFDDQFSVERPDGSNFTLKIRSTKLEDSAMYFCASNVGETQYFGPGTRLLVL.

In its sample, this clonotype was seen a few times. The chain links TRBV7-9 to TRBJ2-2; 10 nucleotides agree with TRBD1. This CDR3 is 17 amino acids long. J was trimmed by 0 bases and V by 2 bases; bases with no gene match: 3. Germline lookup yields CDR1 SEHNR and CDR2 FQNEAQ (reference sequence). The CDR3 sequence: CASSLQGTGANTGELFF. As DNA, the CDR3 is TGTGCCAGCAGCTTACAAGGGACAGGGGCGAACACCGGGGAGCTGTTTTTT.